Below, one T cell receptor (beta chain) is given with its context. Its antigen is unidentified. It was with 60 Vbeta and 13 Jbeta primers that the PCR ran. The protocol was immunoSEQ multiplex PCR, while the TCRdb copy is restricted to in-frame clones and leaves out a portion. Among roughly 130,000 clones listed, roughly 80% were seen once. The V gene's germline CDR1 is SGHTA and CDR2 FQGNSA. The V end was cut by 1 base, the J end by 5 bases, with 20 bases between. The CDR3 totals 18 residues. This sample is part of a study of cytomegalovirus exposure and HLA in healthy donors. Study conclusions and caveats: Among TCR beta chains, those listed as cytomegalovirus-associated numbered over 150. Donors belonging to an Asian-associated ancestry cluster reportedly showed fewer N-insertions in productive TCRs than the approximately 700-donor mean, according to what a later analysis found.

Material: PBMCs. The chain uses TRBV7-2 and TRBJ2-2, with D unclear. This clonotype was obtained from a man aged 25-45 years in good health and CMV-seronegative. CDR3 amino acids: CASSLELDRSEVTGELFF. The CDR3, as DNA: TGTGCCAGCAGCTTAGAATTAGACCGAAGCGAGGTTACCGGGGAGCTGTTTTTT.